These 21 T cell receptor beta chains were all obtained from the same sample, sequenced in a study of technical replicates of blood from several donors (dated by TCRdb to about 2017). Library generation was performed with the immunoSEQ multiplex PCR assay. TCRdb re-hosts the immuneACCESS table, in-frame sequences only. Its copies lack some clones; in the studies checked, an unresolved V gene accounts for under half of them, and the cause for the rest is not known. The sample yields tens of thousands of clones; about 93% were counted once. Over 0.25% of the sample rests with the top ten. The sample comprised T cells isolated from PBMCs. These TCRs come from a human donor in good health.

The chain recombines TRBV19 with TRBJ2-1; 7 positions agree with TRBD1. The CDR3 totals 16 residues. The V gene end was trimmed by 5 bases and the J gene end by 6 bases; junction bases not matched to a gene: 13. Germline lookup yields CDR1 LNHDA and CDR2 SQIVND (reference sequence). CDR3 sequence reads: CASSGGRRQGGNEQFF. DNA for the CDR3: TGTGCCAGTAGTGGGGGACGACGACAGGGTGGCAATGAGCAGTTCTTC.

The gene calls are TRBV11-3 and TRBJ1-2, with a possible D match to TRBD1 (5 bases). Germline V CDR1 and CDR2: SGHNT, YENEEA. The CDR3 loop spans 12 amino acids. Trimming cost V 5 bases and J 6 bases, with 10 bases left between them. In DNA, the CDR3 is TGTGCCAGCAGCCTGGGAGGGGATGGCTACACCTTC. This sequence encodes CASSLGGDGYTF.

V and J are TRBV29-1 and TRBJ2-1; 7 nucleotides line up with TRBD2. The junction had 12 bases not matched to a gene; V was cut back by 2 bases and J by 8 bases. Germline V CDR1 and CDR2: SQVTM, ANQGSEA. The CDR3 runs to 15 residues. CDR3 region: CSVELWEGGLDEQFF. The CDR3 DNA sequence: TGCAGCGTTGAATTGTGGGAGGGCGGTCTCGATGAGCAGTTCTTC.

The chain joins TRBV11-2 to TRBJ1-4, with D maybe TRBD1 (5 bases). V was pared by 2 bases and J by 8 bases, with 9 bases between. Germline V lookup: CDR1 SGHAT, CDR2 FQNNGV. The CDR3 is made up of 13 amino acids. CDR3 nucleotide sequence: TGTGCCAGCAGCTTACAGGGTTGGGAAAAACTGTTTTTT. It encodes CASSLQGWEKLFF.

The DNA of the CDR3 is TGCAGCGTAGCTAGGGGGCACCAGATAAACGAGCAGTTCTTC. This translates into CSVARGHQINEQFF. The V call is TRBV29-1, the J call TRBJ2-1; 7 bases are shared with TRBD1. CDR3 size: 14 residues. Germline V gene sequence: CDR1 SQVTM, CDR2 ANQGSEA. Trimming cost V 6 bases and J 10 bases; bases outside gene matches: 15.

This rearrangement joins TRBV10-3 to TRBJ2-7, with a weak D call TRBD1 (6 bases). The germline CDR1 and CDR2 sequences are ENHRY and SYGVKD. V was trimmed by 7 bases and J by 4 bases, leaving 14 bases between them. This CDR3 contains 13 residues. The CDR3 region has the DNA TGTGCCATCACCCCCCGGACAGAGTACGAGCAGTACTTC. It is translated as CAITPRTEYEQYF.

V is TRBV7-6 and J is TRBJ2-5, with D perhaps matching TRBD1 (5 bases). Germline CDR1 is SGHVS and CDR2 is FNYEAQ. Trimming took 4 bases from V and 1 from J, leaving 16 bases between them. The CDR3 is 16 amino acids. CDR3 coding DNA: TGTGCCAGCAGCTCTCCCCTTCGACAGTCCCAAGAGACCCAGTACTTC. Translated, it gives CASSSPLRQSQETQYF.

V is TRBV19 and J is TRBJ2-7; TRBD1 aligns across 7 bases. Trimming cost V 2 bases and J 3 bases; bases outside gene matches: 4. The V gene's germline CDR1 is LNHDA and CDR2 SQIVND (reference sequence). The CDR3 is made up of 14 amino acids. In nucleotides, the CDR3 is TGTGCCAGTAGTATAAGGGCAGGGGGCTACGAGCAGTACTTC. This encodes CASSIRAGGYEQYF. Using reference TRBV19 and TRBJ2-7 for the parts outside the CDR3, the full variable domain is DGGITQSPKYLFRKEGQNVTLSCEQNLNHDAMYWYRQDPGQGLRLIYYSQIVNDFQKGDIAEGYSVSREKKESFPLTVTSAQKNPTAFYLCASSIRAGGYEQYFGPGTRLTVT.

The V gene is TRBV7-9, the J gene TRBJ2-7; D gene unclear. V was trimmed by 2 bases and J by 6 bases, leaving 11 bases between them. Germline V gene sequence: CDR1 SEHNR, CDR2 FQNEAQ (reference sequence). CDR3 length equals 13 residues. The CDR3 DNA reads TGTGCCAGCAGCTTAAGGAGCAACCCCGAGCAGTACTTC. It yields the protein CASSLRSNPEQYF.

This chain uses TRBV30 with TRBJ2-3, with 9 bases identical to TRBD2. CDR1 is GTSNPN and CDR2 is SVGIG in the germline V gene (reference sequence). The junction had 11 bases not matched to a gene; V was cut back by 4 bases and J by 6 bases. CDR3 length equals 15 residues. In nucleotides, the CDR3 is TGTGCCTGGACTGTACAGGGCGGGAGGGGCGATACGCAGTATTTT. Translation: CAWTVQGGRGDTQYF.

The chain employs TRBV7-9 and TRBJ1-2, with D unresolved. There are 14 residues in the CDR3. CDR1 is SEHNR, CDR2 FQNEAQ, per germline (reference sequence). V gave up 2 bases and J gave up 4 bases, with 11 bases separating them. CDR3 amino acids: CASSLNIPSYGYTF. In DNA form, the CDR3 reads TGTGCCAGCAGCTTAAACATCCCCAGCTATGGCTACACCTTC.

The chain is built from TRBV7-8 and TRBJ1-1; perhaps TRBD1 as D (6 bases). Germline V lookup: CDR1 SGHVS, CDR2 FQNEAQ. The CDR3 contains 12 residues. V was pared by 3 bases and J by 11 bases, with 13 bases between. CDR3 nucleotide sequence: TGTGCCAGCAGCTTTAATCAGGGGTGGGCTTTCTTT. Its translation is CASSFNQGWAFF.

The V and J genes are TRBV28 and TRBJ2-7, with D possibly TRBD2 on 5 matching bases. The CDR3 totals 14 residues. Germline V gene sequence: CDR1 MDHEN, CDR2 SYDVKM. V lost 3 bases and J lost 4, with 13 bases in between. The CDR3: CASSLGRTPYEQYF. The CDR3, as DNA: TGTGCCAGCAGTTTGGGCAGGACTCCTTACGAGCAGTACTTC. Full variable domain (outside the CDR3, taken from reference TRBV28 and TRBJ2-7): DVKVTQSSRYLVKRTGEKVFLECVQDMDHENMFWYRQDPGLGLRLIYFSYDVKMKEKGDIPEGYSVSREKKERFSLILESASTNQTSMYLCASSLGRTPYEQYFGPGTRLTVT.

The chain recombines TRBV5-5 with TRBJ1-1, with a weak D call TRBD1 (5 bases). The CDR3 is 12 residues long. Germline V CDR1 and CDR2: SGHKS, YYEKEE (reference sequence). V gave up 7 bases and J gave up 1 base, with 8 bases separating them. CDR3 nucleotide sequence: TGTGCCAGCGGTAGGGGGAACACTGAAGCTTTCTTT. This sequence encodes CASGRGNTEAFF. The full variable domain, rest sourced from reference TRBV5-5 and TRBJ1-1, is DAGVTQSPTHLIKTRGQQVTLRCSPISGHKSVSWYQQVLGQGPQFIFQYYEKEERGRGNFPDRFSARQFPNYSSELNVNALLLGDSALYLCASGRGNTEAFFGQGTRLTVV.

The chain combines TRBV6-1 with TRBJ2-7; 9 bases agree with TRBD1. V shed 2 bases, J shed 2 bases, and the junction held 10 bases outside the gene matches. CDR1 and CDR2 (germline): MNHNS, SASEGT. CDR3 size: 17 residues. For the CDR3, the DNA is TGTGCCAGCAGTGAACGCCCCCCGGACAGGGGCCCCTACGAGCAGTACTTC. It yields the protein CASSERPPDRGPYEQYF.

The V and J genes are TRBV2 and TRBJ2-5; 9 bases are a match to TRBD1. CDR1 and CDR2 from the germline V gene are SNHLY and FYNNEI. The CDR3 is 15 residues long. Germline trimming cut 7 bases from V and 2 bases from J; bases unmatched to any gene: 8. The CDR3 loop reads CASIPGQGGQETQYF. The CDR3 DNA sequence: TGTGCCAGCATACCGGGACAGGGAGGGCAAGAGACCCAGTACTTC. Drawing the rest from reference TRBV2 and TRBJ2-5, the complete variable domain is EPEVTQTPSHQVTQMGQEVILRCVPISNHLYFYWYRQILGQKVEFLVSFYNNEISEKSEIFDDQFSVERPDGSNFTLKIRSTKLEDSAMYFCASIPGQGGQETQYFGPGTRLLVL.

V is TRBV4-2 and J is TRBJ1-3, with 8 bases that match TRBD1. The J segment lost 2 bases and the V segment lost 0 bases, leaving 9 bases of the junction unmatched. Germline V CDR1 and CDR2: LGHNA, YNFKEQ. CDR3 length: 18 residues. CDR3 sequence reads: CASSQESGRGLAGNTIYF. CDR3 DNA sequence: TGTGCCAGCAGCCAAGAGAGTGGCAGGGGGCTCGCTGGAAACACCATATATTTT.

The chain has TRBV27 and TRBJ1-4; tentatively, D is TRBD1 (5 bases). Trimming pared 0 bases from V and 11 bases from J, leaving 16 bases between. Germline loops: CDR1 MNHEY, CDR2 SMNVEV (reference sequence). CDR3 length: 15 amino acids. CDR3 nucleotide sequence: TGTGCCAGCAGTTTATCCCCCGCCCCCTCAGGGAAACTGTTTTTT. This gives the protein CASSLSPAPSGKLFF.

The rearrangement links TRBV5-1 to TRBJ2-2; 13 bases are a match to TRBD2. The CDR3 consists of 19 residues. Trimming removed 4 bases from V and 6 bases from J; junction bases left unmatched: 15. The germline V gene has CDR1 SGHRS and CDR2 YFSETQ. CDR3 residues: CASSRGLAGLGGHAGELFF. The CDR3 DNA is TGCGCCAGCAGCCGGGGACTAGCGGGACTTGGAGGTCATGCCGGGGAGCTGTTTTTT.

The V and J genes are TRBV5-1 and TRBJ2-1; TRBD2 matches 7 bases. This CDR3 spans 16 amino acids. The junction had 8 bases not matched to a gene; V was cut back by 0 bases and J by 5 bases. Germline CDR1 and CDR2: SGHRS and YFSETQ. Here the CDR3 DNA reads TGCGCCAGCAGCTTGGATCGTGGGAGGGCCGACAATGAGCAGTTCTTC. As protein: CASSLDRGRADNEQFF.

The V and J genes are TRBV9 and TRBJ2-3; D remains unclear. The CDR3 spans 14 residues. The V end was cut by 0 bases, the J end by 2 bases, with 7 bases between. Germline values: CDR1 SGDLS, CDR2 YYNGEE. CDR3 sequence reads: CASSVASVTDTQYF. In DNA form, the CDR3 reads TGTGCCAGCAGCGTAGCTTCGGTCACAGATACGCAGTATTTT. Supplemented by reference TRBV9 and TRBJ2-3, the full variable domain reads DSGVTQTPKHLITATGQRVTLRCSPRSGDLSVYWYQQSLDQGLQFLIQYYNGEERAKGNILERFSAQQFPDLHSELNLSSLELGDSALYFCASSVASVTDTQYFGPGTRLTVL.